This T cell receptor beta chain emerged from a study of cytomegalovirus exposure and HLA in healthy donors. Background on the study: The roughly 130 validation repertoires used the same platform as the roughly 670 first-cohort repertoires (as reported by a later analysis). Findings of the study overall: Three CMV-associated chains proved CMV antigen-specific in vitro. There were 160 or so TCR beta chains listed as cytomegalovirus-associated.

V lost 8 bases to trimming and J lost 9 bases; unmatched junction nucleotides: 13. Germline V gene sequence: CDR1 SEHNR, CDR2 FQNEAQ (reference sequence). The length of the CDR3 is 15 residues. As for this clone: Its antigen is not identified.

Sequencing was performed with immunoSEQ multiplex PCR; in TCRdb, only in-frame clones are kept and a portion is missing. The sample holds 190,000 or so clones, around 81% seen once. The sequence was collected from a woman aged 18-29 years in good health and CMV-seropositive. The V gene is TRBV7-9, the J gene TRBJ2-1, with 10 bases aligning to TRBD1. Sequencing was done on a sample of PBMCs. In DNA, the CDR3 is TGTGCCAGCGGAAACCGGGACAGGGGAGGCAGTGAGCAGTTCTTC. Translated, it gives CASGNRDRGGSEQFF.